This T cell receptor beta chain appears in the sequencing data of a study of T-cell memory formation after mild COVID-19. TCRdb re-derived calls from the 5' RACE reads in MiXCR, one entry per CDR3 protein. Among fewer than 550,000 distinct CDR3 sequences, around 20% were seen once, and the ten largest hold around 8%. The CDR3 is 14 amino acids. Germline trimming cut 5 bases from V and 6 bases from J; bases unmatched to any gene: 5. Germline V gene lookup returns CDR1 SEHNR and CDR2 FQNEAQ (reference sequence). The sample holds many counts of this clonotype. The sequence was obtained from an adult woman who had mild COVID-19 (a few samples of this study predate the infection). Cell type and time point are not known. The sequenced sample consisted of PBMCs or a T cell subset sorted from them (not recorded which). The gene calls are TRBV7-9 and TRBJ1-1; TRBD1 matches at 11 bases. The CDR3 loop reads CASSTQGQGAEAFF. CDR3 DNA: TGTGCCAGCAGCACACAGGGACAGGGGGCTGAAGCTTTCTTT. Filled out from reference TRBV7-9 and TRBJ1-1, the complete variable domain reads DTGVSQNPRHKITKRGQNVTFRCDPISEHNRLYWYRQTLGQGPEFLTYFQNEAQLEKSRLLSDRFSAERPKGSFSTLEIQRTEQGDSAMYLCASSTQGQGAEAFFGQGTRLTVV.